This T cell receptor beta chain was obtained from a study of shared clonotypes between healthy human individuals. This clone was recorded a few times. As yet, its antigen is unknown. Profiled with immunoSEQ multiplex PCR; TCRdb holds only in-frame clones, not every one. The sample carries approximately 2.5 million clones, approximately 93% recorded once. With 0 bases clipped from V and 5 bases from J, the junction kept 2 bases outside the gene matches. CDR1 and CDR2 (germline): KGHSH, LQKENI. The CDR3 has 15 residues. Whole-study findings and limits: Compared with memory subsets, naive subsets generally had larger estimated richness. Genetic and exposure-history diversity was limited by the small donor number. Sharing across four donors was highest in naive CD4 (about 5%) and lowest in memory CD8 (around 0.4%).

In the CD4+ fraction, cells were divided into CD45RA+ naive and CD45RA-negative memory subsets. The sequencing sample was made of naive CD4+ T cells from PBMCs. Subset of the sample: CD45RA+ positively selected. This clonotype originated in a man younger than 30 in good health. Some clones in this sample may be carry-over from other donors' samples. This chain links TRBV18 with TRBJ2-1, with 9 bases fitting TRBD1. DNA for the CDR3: TGTGCCAGCTCACCACCGGGACAGGGACACAATGAGCAGTTCTTC. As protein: CASSPPGQGHNEQFF.